A selection of T cell receptor beta chains follows, all from one sample in a study of CD8 T cells in ankylosing spondylitis. In TCRdb, the 5' RACE reads were re-called with MiXCR into one record per CDR3 protein. The data contain under 250,000 distinct CDR3 sequences, 8% to 9% of them singletons. The sample was blood, either unsorted or a sorted T cell fraction (not recorded which). These receptors were taken from a female donor with ankylosing spondylitis or in good health (not recorded which). The CDR3 runs from the conserved cysteine through the conserved F or W. Fields, in order: J gene, V gene, CDR3 protein.

J: TRBJ1-1; V: TRBV10-3; CDR3: CAIRNENTEAFF
J: TRBJ2-2; V: TRBV5-1; CDR3: CATKGAGYANTGELFF
J: TRBJ1-1; V: TRBV25-1; CDR3: CASSEFPEAFF
J: TRBJ2-7; V: TRBV20-1; CDR3: CSAGILAGESYEQYF
J: TRBJ2-7; V: TRBV30; CDR3: CAWSAGQEWSEQYF
J: TRBJ1-5; V: TRBV27; CDR3: CASSLWGPGASNQPQHF
J: TRBJ2-7; V: TRBV7-6; CDR3: CASSSTAGGDEQYF
J: TRBJ2-7; V: TRBV5-1; CDR3: CASSAPGTANYEQYF
J: TRBJ1-1; V: TRBV7-9; CDR3: CASSLASGTEAFF
J: TRBJ1-1; V: TRBV12-3/TRBV12-4; CDR3: CASSFQGWDTEAFF
J: TRBJ2-5; V: TRBV20-1; CDR3: CSASRLAGVEETQYF
J: TRBJ2-6; V: TRBV7-6; CDR3: CASSLAGRLGANVLTF
J: TRBJ2-3; V: TRBV20-1; CDR3: CCSRSDVGPRFDTQYF
J: TRBJ2-3; V: TRBV5-1; CDR3: CASSLALADTQYF
J: TRBJ2-7; V: TRBV11-2; CDR3: CASSLRGVEQYF
J: TRBJ1-2; V: TRBV29-1; CDR3: CSVPTGIYGYTF
J: TRBJ2-5; V: TRBV5-5; CDR3: CASSAGTSGSKTQYF
J: TRBJ2-7; V: TRBV7-8; CDR3: CASSSKSGTSNEQYF
J: TRBJ2-2; V: TRBV30; CDR3: CAWRESGELFF
J: TRBJ2-2; V: TRBV4-2; CDR3: CASSQAGVRTGELFF
J: TRBJ1-2; V: TRBV16; CDR3: CASSQSDNYGYTF
J: TRBJ2-5; V: TRBV5-5; CDR3: CASSRTSGTLETQYF
J: TRBJ2-5; V: TRBV27; CDR3: CASSNLAGGETQYF
J: TRBJ2-5; V: TRBV7-6; CDR3: CASSFIYRQETQYF
J: TRBJ2-3; V: TRBV7-9; CDR3: CASSSRLAGRTDTQYF
J: TRBJ1-1; V: TRBV10-3; CDR3: CAISEQVGNTEAFF
J: TRBJ2-7; V: TRBV10-3; CDR3: CAISESWQGSEQYF
J: TRBJ2-5; V: TRBV29-1; CDR3: CSVEDSQIQETQYF